Listed below are T cell receptor beta chains from one sample, sequenced in a study of blood T cell repertoires in COVID-19. TCRdb's table, derived via immunoSEQ multiplex PCR, lists solely in-frame clones and lacks some. In the table there are 350,000 to 450,000 clones, less than 90% of which are singletons. Material: PBMCs or T cells enriched from blood (not recorded which). The origin of the receptors is a woman aged 50 to 60 who had recovered from COVID-19. Both conserved end residues are part of each CDR3. Each record gives: V gene, J gene, clone size, D gene, CDR3 protein, CDR3 DNA. The D gene is left open where the match is weak. Clone size is not always given. Where it is, it says once, few, many or a class for expanded clones.

TRBV14	TRBJ1-2	-	-	CASSQRGSNYGYTF	TGTGCCAGCAGCCAAAGGGGATCCAACTATGGCTACACCTTC
TRBV1	TRBJ2-3	-	-	CTSSQSSSGRADTQYF	TGCACCAGCAGCCAATCCTCTAGCGGGAGGGCAGATACGCAGTATTTT
TRBV5-5	TRBJ1-5	-	TRBD1	CASSGTGGEQPQHF	TGTGCCAGCAGCGGGACAGGGGGCGAGCAGCCCCAGCATTTT
TRBV11-2	TRBJ1-2	-	-	CASSPRRGRLDGYTF	TGTGCCAGCAGCCCCCGAAGGGGCAGGTTGGATGGCTACACCTTC
TRBV6-1	TRBJ1-1	-	-	CASSEAQGTEAFF	TGTGCCAGCAGTGAAGCCCAGGGCACTGAAGCTTTCTTT
TRBV5-6	TRBJ2-5	-	TRBD2	CASSSRLAGGPGEETQYF	TGTGCCAGCAGCTCGAGACTAGCGGGAGGGCCGGGGGAAGAGACCCAGTACTTC
TRBV2	TRBJ2-1	-	TRBD2	CASSLGSGGYNEQFF	TGTGCCAGCAGCCTCGGGAGCGGGGGGTACAATGAGCAGTTCTTC
TRBV3-1/TRBV3-2	TRBJ1-4	once	-	CASSQDYTGRSNEKLFF	TGTGCCAGCAGCCAAGATTATACAGGGCGTTCTAATGAAAAACTGTTTTTT
TRBV7-3	TRBJ2-7	-	-	CASSLGRDYEQYF	TGTGCCAGCAGCTTAGGTAGAGACTACGAGCAGTACTTC
TRBV11-2	TRBJ2-2	-	TRBD2	CASSLTSVTGELFF	TGTGCCAGCAGCTTAACTAGCGTAACCGGGGAGCTGTTTTTT
TRBV18	TRBJ2-1	-	-	CASSRGNNEQFF	TGTGCCAGCTCCCGGGGAAACAATGAGCAGTTCTTC
TRBV2	TRBJ1-2	-	TRBD1	CASSTDRGSKGVYGYTF	TGTGCCAGCAGCACGGACAGGGGGTCTAAGGGGGTCTATGGCTACACCTTC
TRBV7-2	TRBJ1-1	-	-	CASSSYLGITNTEAFF	TGTGCCAGCAGCTCCTATTTGGGCATAACGAACACTGAAGCTTTCTTT
TRBV5-1	TRBJ2-5	-	-	CASSLLRGARGETQYF	TGCGCCAGCAGCTTGCTGCGGGGGGCCAGGGGGGAGACCCAGTACTTC
TRBV30	TRBJ2-1	-	TRBD2	CAWSAPGGGAHEQFF	TGTGCCTGGAGTGCTCCTGGCGGGGGGGCCCATGAGCAGTTCTTC
TRBV7-9	TRBJ2-2	-	-	CASSLAGVGQNTGELFF	TGTGCCAGCAGCTTAGCGGGTGTGGGACAGAACACCGGGGAGCTGTTTTTT
TRBV2	TRBJ1-6	-	-	CASSEVATGSPLHF	TGTGCCAGCAGTGAAGTCGCCACAGGATCACCCCTCCACTTT
TRBV30	TRBJ1-3	-	TRBD1	CAWTSTGGFSGNTIYF	TGTGCCTGGACCTCGACAGGGGGATTTTCAGGAAACACCATATATTTT
TRBV6-2/TRBV6-3	TRBJ1-2	-	-	CASSSPGAYGYTF	TGTGCCAGCAGTAGTCCGGGAGCCTATGGCTACACCTTC
TRBV10-3	TRBJ2-6	-	-	CATMRTLGSGANVLTF	TGTGCCACGATGCGGACTCTAGGGAGTGGGGCCAACGTCCTGACTTTC
TRBV19	TRBJ2-2	-	-	CAGRGVAGELFF	TGTGCGGGCAGGGGGGTCGCCGGGGAGCTGTTTTTT
TRBV5-1	TRBJ2-1	-	TRBD2	CASSPGTSGGPQFF	TGCGCCAGCAGCCCGGGGACTAGCGGGGGGCCGCAGTTCTTC
TRBV27	TRBJ1-5	once	TRBD1	CASAGTGQNQPQHF	TGTGCCAGTGCCGGGACAGGACAAAATCAGCCCCAGCATTTT
TRBV2	TRBJ1-2	-	-	CASSPLGNYGYTF	TGTGCCAGCAGTCCTCTCGGTAACTATGGCTACACCTTC
TRBV5-4	TRBJ2-1	-	TRBD1	CASSPGGAYNEQFF	TGTGCCAGCAGCCCAGGGGGCGCCTACAATGAGCAGTTCTTC
TRBV9	TRBJ1-1	-	-	CASSPEGGNTEAFF	TGTGCCAGCAGCCCCGAAGGAGGGAACACTGAAGCTTTCTTT
TRBV7-2	TRBJ1-5	-	TRBD1	CASRENRGLDNQPQHF	TGTGCCAGCAGAGAAAACAGGGGGTTGGACAATCAGCCCCAGCATTTT
TRBV5-1	TRBJ2-1	-	TRBD1	CASRRTGSVGQFF	TGCGCCAGCAGACGGACAGGGTCAGTTGGGCAGTTCTTC
TRBV18	TRBJ2-1	-	TRBD2	CASSPLSAGGPNEQFF	TGTGCCAGCTCACCACTTTCTGCGGGGGGGCCAAATGAGCAGTTCTTC
TRBV28	TRBJ1-2	once	TRBD1	CASRPGQSFYGYTF	TGTGCCAGCAGGCCGGGACAGAGCTTCTATGGCTACACCTTC
TRBV2	TRBJ1-1	-	-	CASSAYGTEAFF	TGTGCCAGCAGCGCCTACGGGACTGAAGCTTTCTTT
TRBV27	TRBJ1-3	-	-	CASSFVNPGGANGNTIYF	TGTGCCAGCAGTTTTGTAAACCCTGGGGGGGCCAATGGAAACACCATATATTTT
TRBV6-5	TRBJ1-5	-	TRBD1	CASSTQGNQPQHF	TGTGCCAGCAGTACACAGGGGAATCAGCCCCAGCATTTT
TRBV11-2	TRBJ2-7	-	TRBD1	CASTPDRGDEQYF	TGTGCCAGCACCCCCGACAGGGGAGACGAGCAGTACTTC
TRBV6-5	TRBJ1-2	-	-	CASTGGASLEGYTF	TGTGCCAGCACCGGCGGCGCCTCCCTAGAGGGCTACACCTTC
TRBV7-2	TRBJ2-6	few	-	CASSYRRFQYGANVLTF	TGTGCCAGCAGCTACAGACGGTTCCAGTATGGGGCCAACGTCCTGACTTTC
TRBV6-5	TRBJ2-1	-	TRBD2	CASSYGGSSYNEQFF	TGTGCCAGCAGTTACGGCGGGAGCTCCTACAATGAGCAGTTCTTC
TRBV19	TRBJ1-1	-	-	CASSIGGGATEAFF	TGTGCCAGTAGTATAGGCGGGGGGGCCACTGAAGCTTTCTTT
TRBV7-8	TRBJ1-5	-	-	CASSLGLRGRGSNQPQHF	TGTGCCAGCAGCCTAGGTTTGCGGGGGCGAGGTAGCAATCAGCCCCAGCATTTT
TRBV6-5	TRBJ1-2	-	-	CASSDRERYGYTF	TGTGCCAGCAGCGATCGGGAACGGTATGGCTACACCTTC
TRBV29-1	TRBJ2-3	-	-	CSVTTWRDATDTQYF	TGCAGCGTTACGACATGGCGGGATGCCACAGATACGCAGTATTTT
TRBV29-1	TRBJ1-2	-	TRBD1	CSVERDRGRGYTF	TGCAGCGTTGAGAGGGACAGGGGTAGAGGCTACACCTTC
TRBV27	TRBJ2-3	-	-	CASRLASTDTQYF	TGTGCCAGCAGACTAGCTAGCACAGATACGCAGTATTTT
TRBV27	TRBJ2-7	once	TRBD1	CASSLNPTGNSYEQYF	TGCGCCAGCAGCCTTAACCCGACAGGGAACTCCTACGAGCAGTACTTC
TRBV3-1/TRBV3-2	TRBJ1-2	-	-	CASSQAGPFWGYTF	TGTGCCAGCAGCCAAGCAGGGCCCTTCTGGGGCTACACCTTC
TRBV10-3	TRBJ1-2	-	TRBD1	CAISESKGAGYGYTF	TGTGCCATCAGTGAGTCGAAGGGGGCCGGGTATGGCTACACCTTC
TRBV6-1	TRBJ1-2	-	TRBD1	CASSDAWTGERWDYGYTF	TGTGCCAGCAGTGACGCCTGGACAGGGGAAAGGTGGGACTATGGCTACACCTTC
TRBV9	TRBJ1-2	-	TRBD1	CASSPRTGQAFDGYTF	TGTGCCAGCAGCCCTCGGACAGGGCAAGCCTTTGATGGCTACACCTTC
TRBV5-4	TRBJ2-1	once	-	CASSPEGNEQFF	TGTGCCAGCAGCCCGGAGGGGAATGAGCAGTTCTTC
TRBV19	TRBJ1-1	-	-	CASSIGAGEYTEAFF	TGTGCCAGTAGTATTGGGGCAGGGGAGTACACTGAAGCTTTCTTT
TRBV27	TRBJ1-2	-	-	CASSPARPRGDRGYTF	TGTGCCAGCAGTCCAGCCCGCCCCAGAGGTGATCGGGGCTACACCTTC
TRBV6-1	TRBJ1-5	-	-	CASSEAGGPNQPQHF	TGTGCCAGCAGTGAAGCGGGAGGACCTAATCAGCCCCAGCATTTT
TRBV27	TRBJ1-6	-	TRBD1	CASSFWLPGQYNSPLHF	TGTGCCAGCAGTTTCTGGCTCCCGGGACAGTATAATTCACCCCTCCACTTT
TRBV6-1	TRBJ2-7	few	TRBD2	CASSQAGAGYEQYF	TGTGCCAGCAGTCAAGCGGGAGCCGGCTACGAGCAGTACTTC
TRBV6-5	TRBJ2-7	-	TRBD1	CASRRPGQGAYEQYF	TGTGCCAGCCGCCGTCCGGGACAGGGGGCTTACGAGCAGTACTTC
TRBV7-8	TRBJ2-7	-	-	CASSPQRGSGRSYEQYF	TGTGCCAGCAGCCCCCAGAGAGGGAGTGGGCGAAGCTACGAGCAGTACTTC
TRBV11-2	TRBJ2-2	-	-	CASSLEGTALAAGELFF	TGTGCCAGCAGCTTAGAGGGCACTGCGCTAGCTGCCGGGGAGCTGTTTTTT
TRBV5-8	TRBJ1-3	-	-	CASSIQVSGNTIYF	TGTGCCAGCAGCATACAGGTCTCTGGAAACACCATATATTTT
TRBV9	TRBJ2-5	once	TRBD1	CASSGTGEETQYF	TGTGCCAGCAGCGGGACAGGGGAAGAGACCCAGTACTTC